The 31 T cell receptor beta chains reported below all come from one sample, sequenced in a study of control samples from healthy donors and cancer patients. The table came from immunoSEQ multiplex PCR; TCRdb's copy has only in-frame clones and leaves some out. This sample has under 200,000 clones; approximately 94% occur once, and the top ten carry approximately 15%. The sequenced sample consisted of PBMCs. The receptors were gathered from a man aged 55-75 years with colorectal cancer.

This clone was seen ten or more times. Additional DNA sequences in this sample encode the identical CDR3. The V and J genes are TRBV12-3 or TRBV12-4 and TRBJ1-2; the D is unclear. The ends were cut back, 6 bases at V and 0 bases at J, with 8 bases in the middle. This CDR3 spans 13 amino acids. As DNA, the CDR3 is TGTGCCAGCAGCCCGCAGGCTAACTATGGCTACACCTTC. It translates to CASSPQANYGYTF.

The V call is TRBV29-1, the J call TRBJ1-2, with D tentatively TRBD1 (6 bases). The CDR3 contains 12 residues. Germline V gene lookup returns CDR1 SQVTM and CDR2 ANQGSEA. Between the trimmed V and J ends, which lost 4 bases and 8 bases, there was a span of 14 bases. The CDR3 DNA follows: TGCAGCGTTGGGCACAGGGAGGACGGCTACACCTTC. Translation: CSVGHREDGYTF.

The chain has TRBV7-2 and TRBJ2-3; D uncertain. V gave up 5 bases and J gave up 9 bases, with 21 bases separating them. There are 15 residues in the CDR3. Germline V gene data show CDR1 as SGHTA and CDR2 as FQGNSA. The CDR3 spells CASSERAAPQTTQYF. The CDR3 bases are TGTGCCAGCAGCGAAAGGGCAGCGCCCCAGACCACGCAGTATTTT. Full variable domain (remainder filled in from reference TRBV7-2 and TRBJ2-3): GAGVSQSPSNKVTEKGKDVELRCDPISGHTALYWYRQSLGQGLEFLIYFQGNSAPDKSGLPSDRFSAERTGGSVSTLTIQRTQQEDSAVYLCASSERAAPQTTQYFGPGTRLTVL.

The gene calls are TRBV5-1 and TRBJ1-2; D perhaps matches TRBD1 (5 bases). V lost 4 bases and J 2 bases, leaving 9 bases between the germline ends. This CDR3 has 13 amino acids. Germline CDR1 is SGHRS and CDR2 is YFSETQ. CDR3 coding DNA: TGCGCCAGCAGCATGACAGAGAACTATGGCTACACCTTC. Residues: CASSMTENYGYTF.

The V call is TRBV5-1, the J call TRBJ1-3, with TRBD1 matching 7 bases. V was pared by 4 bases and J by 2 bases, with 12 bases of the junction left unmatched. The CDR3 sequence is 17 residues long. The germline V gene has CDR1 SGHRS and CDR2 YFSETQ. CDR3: CASSQSTGVGPGNTIYF. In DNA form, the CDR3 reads TGCGCCAGCAGCCAGTCCACAGGGGTCGGGCCTGGAAACACCATATATTTT.

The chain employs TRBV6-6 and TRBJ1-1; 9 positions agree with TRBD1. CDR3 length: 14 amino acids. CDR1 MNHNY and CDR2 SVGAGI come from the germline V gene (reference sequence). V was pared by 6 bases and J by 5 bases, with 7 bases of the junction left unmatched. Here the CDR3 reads CASSQGTGRTEAFF. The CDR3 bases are TGTGCCAGCAGCCAGGGGACAGGGAGGACTGAAGCTTTCTTT.

The CDR3 DNA sequence: TGTGCCACCAGCAGAGAGGAGGAGCTCCCGAACACTGAAGCTTTCTTT. Translating gives CATSREEELPNTEAFF. V gene TRBV15 combines with J gene TRBJ1-1; D unresolved. V lost 0 bases and J 1 base, leaving 12 bases between the germline ends. Germline V gene lookup returns CDR1 LNHNV and CDR2 YYDKDF (reference sequence). CDR3 length equals 16 residues.

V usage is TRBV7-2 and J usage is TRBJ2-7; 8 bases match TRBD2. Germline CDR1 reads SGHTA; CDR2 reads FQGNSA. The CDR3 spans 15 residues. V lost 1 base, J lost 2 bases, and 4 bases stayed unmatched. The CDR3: CASSLGGGPTYEQYF. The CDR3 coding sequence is TGTGCCAGCAGCTTAGGCGGGGGGCCGACCTACGAGCAGTACTTC.

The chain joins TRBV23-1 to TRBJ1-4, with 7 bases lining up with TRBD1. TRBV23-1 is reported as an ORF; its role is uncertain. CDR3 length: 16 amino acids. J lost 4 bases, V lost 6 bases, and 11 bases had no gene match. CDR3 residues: CASSLDRASHNEKLFF. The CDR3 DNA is TGCGCCAGCAGCCTAGACAGGGCGAGTCATAATGAAAAACTGTTTTTT.

DNA for the CDR3: TGTGCCAGCAGTCCAGCGGGGGGCCTTTCCTACGAGCAGTACTTC. Protein product: CASSPAGGLSYEQYF. This chain links TRBV28 with TRBJ2-7; 9 nucleotides match TRBD2. The CDR3 runs 15 residues. Germline CDR1 and CDR2: MDHEN and SYDVKM. V lost 5 bases, J lost 1 base, and 6 bases stayed unmatched.

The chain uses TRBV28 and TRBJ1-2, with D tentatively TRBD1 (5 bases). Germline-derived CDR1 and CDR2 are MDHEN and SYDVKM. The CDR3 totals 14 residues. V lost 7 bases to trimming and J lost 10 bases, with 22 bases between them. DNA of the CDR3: TGTGCCAGCATGGCGGTCAACCAGGGCCAGCTCTACACCTTC. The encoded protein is CASMAVNQGQLYTF.

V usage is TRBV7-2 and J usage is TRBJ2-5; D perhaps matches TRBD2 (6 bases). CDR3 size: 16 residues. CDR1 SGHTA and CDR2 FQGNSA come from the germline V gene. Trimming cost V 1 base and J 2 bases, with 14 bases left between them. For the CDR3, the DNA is TGTGCCAGCAGCTTAGTCCGCGGCAGCGGGCAAGAGACCCAGTACTTC. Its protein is CASSLVRGSGQETQYF. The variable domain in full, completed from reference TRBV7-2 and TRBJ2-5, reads GAGVSQSPSNKVTEKGKDVELRCDPISGHTALYWYRQSLGQGLEFLIYFQGNSAPDKSGLPSDRFSAERTGGSVSTLTIQRTQQEDSAVYLCASSLVRGSGQETQYFGPGTRLLVL.

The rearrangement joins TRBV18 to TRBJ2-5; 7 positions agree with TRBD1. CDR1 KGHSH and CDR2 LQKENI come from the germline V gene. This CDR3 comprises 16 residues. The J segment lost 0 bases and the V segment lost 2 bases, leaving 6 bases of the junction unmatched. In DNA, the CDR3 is TGTGCCAGCTCACCAACTCTGGACAGGTACCAAGAGACCCAGTACTTC. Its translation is CASSPTLDRYQETQYF.

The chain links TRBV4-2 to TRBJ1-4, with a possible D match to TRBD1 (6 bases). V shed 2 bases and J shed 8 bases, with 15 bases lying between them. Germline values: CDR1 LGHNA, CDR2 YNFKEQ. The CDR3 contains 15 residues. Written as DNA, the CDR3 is TGTGCCAGCAGCCAACTAGGGGGAGGTGGGGAAAAACTGTTTTTT. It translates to CASSQLGGGGEKLFF.

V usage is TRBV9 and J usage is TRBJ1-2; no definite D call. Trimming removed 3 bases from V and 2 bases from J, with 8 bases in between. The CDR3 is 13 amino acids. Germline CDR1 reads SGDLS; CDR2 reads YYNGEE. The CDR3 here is CASSAFRNYGYTF. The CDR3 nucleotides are TGTGCCAGCAGCGCCTTTAGGAACTATGGCTACACCTTC. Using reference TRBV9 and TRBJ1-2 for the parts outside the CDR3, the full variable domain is DSGVTQTPKHLITATGQRVTLRCSPRSGDLSVYWYQQSLDQGLQFLIQYYNGEERAKGNILERFSAQQFPDLHSELNLSSLELGDSALYFCASSAFRNYGYTFGSGTRLTVV.

The CDR3 here is CASRGTGISYEQYF. Written as DNA, the CDR3 is TGTGCCAGCAGGGGTACTGGGATCTCCTACGAGCAGTACTTC. The chain carries TRBV7-9 and TRBJ2-7; the D is unclear. V lost 6 bases and J 0 bases, leaving 12 bases between the germline ends. The CDR3 covers 14 residues. Looked up from germline, CDR1 is SEHNR and CDR2 is FQNEAQ (reference sequence).

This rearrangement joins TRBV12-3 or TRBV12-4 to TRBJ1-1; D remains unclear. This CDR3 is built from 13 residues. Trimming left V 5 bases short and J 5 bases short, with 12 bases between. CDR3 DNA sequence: TGTGCCAGCAGTCCCCAGTGGATGACTGAAGCTTTCTTT. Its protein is CASSPQWMTEAFF.

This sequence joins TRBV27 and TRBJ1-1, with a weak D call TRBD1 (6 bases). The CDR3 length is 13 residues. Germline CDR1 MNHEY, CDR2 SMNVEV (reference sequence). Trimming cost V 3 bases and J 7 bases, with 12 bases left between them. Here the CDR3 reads CASSLRGAVEAFF. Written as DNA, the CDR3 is TGTGCCAGCAGTTTGCGGGGGGCGGTTGAAGCTTTCTTT.

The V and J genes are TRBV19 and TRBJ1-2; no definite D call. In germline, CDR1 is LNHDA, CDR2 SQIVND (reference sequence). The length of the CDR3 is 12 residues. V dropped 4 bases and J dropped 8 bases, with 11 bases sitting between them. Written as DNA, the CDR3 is TGTGCCAGTAGTAAAGCAGGCTACGGCTACACCTTC. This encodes CASSKAGYGYTF.

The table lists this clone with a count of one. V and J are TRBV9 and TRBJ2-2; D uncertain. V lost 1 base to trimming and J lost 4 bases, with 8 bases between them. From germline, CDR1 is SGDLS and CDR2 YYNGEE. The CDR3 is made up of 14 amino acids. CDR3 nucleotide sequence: TGTGCCAGCAGCGTACTAGTTGGCACCGGGGAGCTGTTTTTT. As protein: CASSVLVGTGELFF.

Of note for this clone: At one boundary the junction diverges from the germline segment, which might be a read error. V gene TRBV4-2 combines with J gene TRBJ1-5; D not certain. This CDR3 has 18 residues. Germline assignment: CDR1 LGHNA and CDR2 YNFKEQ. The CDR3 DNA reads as TGTGCCAGCAGCCAAGATGTTACTAACAACCTAAGCAATCGGCCCCAGCATTTT. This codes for CASSQDVTNNLSNRPQHF.

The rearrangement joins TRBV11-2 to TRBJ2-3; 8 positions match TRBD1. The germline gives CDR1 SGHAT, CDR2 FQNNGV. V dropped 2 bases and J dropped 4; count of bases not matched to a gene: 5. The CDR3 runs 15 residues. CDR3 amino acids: CASSLQGAIADTQYF. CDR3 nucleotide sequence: TGTGCCAGCAGCTTACAGGGGGCAATCGCAGATACGCAGTATTTT.

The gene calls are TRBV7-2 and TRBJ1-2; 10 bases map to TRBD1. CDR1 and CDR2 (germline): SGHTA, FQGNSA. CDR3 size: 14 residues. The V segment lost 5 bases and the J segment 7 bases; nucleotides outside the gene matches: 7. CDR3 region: CASSPRQGASGYTF. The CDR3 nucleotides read TGTGCCAGCAGCCCTCGACAGGGGGCGAGTGGCTACACCTTC. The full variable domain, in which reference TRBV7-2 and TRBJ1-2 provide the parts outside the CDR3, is GAGVSQSPSNKVTEKGKDVELRCDPISGHTALYWYRQSLGQGLEFLIYFQGNSAPDKSGLPSDRFSAERTGGSVSTLTIQRTQQEDSAVYLCASSPRQGASGYTFGSGTRLTVV.

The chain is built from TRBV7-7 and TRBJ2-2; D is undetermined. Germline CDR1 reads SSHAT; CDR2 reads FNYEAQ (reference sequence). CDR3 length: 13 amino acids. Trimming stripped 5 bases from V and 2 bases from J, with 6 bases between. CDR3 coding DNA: TGTGCCAGCAGCGCTGTCAACACCGGGGAGCTGTTTTTT. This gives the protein CASSAVNTGELFF.

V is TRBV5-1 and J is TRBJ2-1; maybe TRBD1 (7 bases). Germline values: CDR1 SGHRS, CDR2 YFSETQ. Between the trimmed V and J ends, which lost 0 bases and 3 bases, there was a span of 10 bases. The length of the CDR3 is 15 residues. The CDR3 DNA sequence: TGCGCCAGCAGCTTGGGACAGGGACTCTACAATGAGCAGTTCTTC. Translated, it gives CASSLGQGLYNEQFF.

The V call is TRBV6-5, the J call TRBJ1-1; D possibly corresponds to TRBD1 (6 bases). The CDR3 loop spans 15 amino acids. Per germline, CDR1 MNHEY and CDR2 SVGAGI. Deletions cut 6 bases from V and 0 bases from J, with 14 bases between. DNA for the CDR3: TGTGCCAGCAGCCCCAGGACAGAGATGAACACTGAAGCTTTCTTT. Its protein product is CASSPRTEMNTEAFF.

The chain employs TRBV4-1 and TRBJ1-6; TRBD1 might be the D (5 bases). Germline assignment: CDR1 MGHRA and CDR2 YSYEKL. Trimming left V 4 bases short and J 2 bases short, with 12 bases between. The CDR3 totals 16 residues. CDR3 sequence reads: CASSPDRQTYNSPLHF. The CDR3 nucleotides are TGCGCCAGCAGCCCTGATCGACAGACCTATAATTCACCCCTCCACTTT.

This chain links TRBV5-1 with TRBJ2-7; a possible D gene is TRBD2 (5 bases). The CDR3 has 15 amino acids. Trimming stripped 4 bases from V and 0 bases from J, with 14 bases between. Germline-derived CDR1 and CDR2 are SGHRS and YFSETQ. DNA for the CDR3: TGCGCCAGCAGCCCGGACTCCTTAAGCTCCTACGAGCAGTACTTC. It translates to CASSPDSLSSYEQYF.

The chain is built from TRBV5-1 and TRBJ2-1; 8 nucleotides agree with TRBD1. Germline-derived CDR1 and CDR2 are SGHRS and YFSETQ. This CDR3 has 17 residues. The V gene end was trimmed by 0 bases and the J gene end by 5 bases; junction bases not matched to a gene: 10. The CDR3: CASSLEAGGSGDNEQFF. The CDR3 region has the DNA TGCGCCAGCAGCTTGGAGGCAGGGGGCAGTGGTGACAATGAGCAGTTCTTC.

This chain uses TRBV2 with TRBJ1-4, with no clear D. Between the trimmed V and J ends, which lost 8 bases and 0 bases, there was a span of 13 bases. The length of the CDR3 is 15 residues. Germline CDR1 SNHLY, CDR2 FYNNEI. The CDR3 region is CASRERATTNEKLFF. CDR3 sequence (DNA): TGTGCCAGCCGAGAACGGGCCACAACTAATGAAAAACTGTTTTTT.

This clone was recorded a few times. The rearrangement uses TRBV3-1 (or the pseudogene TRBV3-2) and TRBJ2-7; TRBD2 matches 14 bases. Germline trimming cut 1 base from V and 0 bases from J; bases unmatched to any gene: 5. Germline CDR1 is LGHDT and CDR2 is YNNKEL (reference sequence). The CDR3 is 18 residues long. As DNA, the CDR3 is TGTGCCAGCAGCCAAGCCCCGACTAGCGGGGGGGCCTCCTACGAGCAGTACTTC. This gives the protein CASSQAPTSGGASYEQYF.